This passage covers 26 T cell receptor beta chains from one sample sequenced in a study of T cell responses to AZD1222 COVID-19 vaccine. Sequencing was performed with immunoSEQ multiplex PCR; in TCRdb, only in-frame clones are kept and a portion is missing. The sample records 55,000 to 70,000 clones, about four fifths being singletons. Sequenced here: peripheral blood, sampled on day 0 of AZD1222 vaccination. These receptors were obtained from an adult in good health.

The chain couples TRBV10-3 to TRBJ1-1; 7 bases are a match to TRBD1. Germline V gene sequence: CDR1 ENHRY, CDR2 SYGVKD. Germline trimming cut 0 bases from V and 8 bases from J; bases unmatched to any gene: 21. This CDR3 is built from 19 residues. CDR3 in DNA: TGTGCCATCAGTGAGTCAGGTTTTATCCGGCGAACAGGGGCCTCCGAAGCTTTCTTT. Translation gives CAISESGFIRRTGASEAFF.

This clone appeared a single time. This rearrangement joins TRBV14 to TRBJ1-2; TRBD1 matches at 7 bases. The V segment lost 4 bases and the J segment 5 bases; nucleotides outside the gene matches: 7. The CDR3 has 14 residues. Germline V gives CDR1 SGHDN, CDR2 FVKESK. In DNA form, the CDR3 reads TGTGCCAGCAGCCGGAGACAGGGACCTTATGGCTACACCTTC. It yields the protein CASSRRQGPYGYTF.

V is TRBV11-2 and J is TRBJ2-1, with 15 bases aligning to TRBD2. The CDR3 runs 14 residues. Germline assignment: CDR1 SGHAT and CDR2 FQNNGV. With V trimmed by 5 bases and J by 7 bases, 0 bases remained unmatched. The DNA of the CDR3 is TGTGCCAGCAGCGGGACTAGCGGGGGGAATGAGCAGTTCTTC. This translates into CASSGTSGGNEQFF.

The chain employs TRBV7-8 and TRBJ2-3; possible D gene TRBD1, 6 bases. The germline gives CDR1 SGHVS, CDR2 FQNEAQ. The CDR3 has 14 residues. Trimming pared 1 base from V and 6 bases from J, leaving 11 bases between. The CDR3: CASSLDTGTDTQYF. DNA for the CDR3: TGTGCCAGCAGCTTAGATACAGGGACGGATACGCAGTATTTT.

V gene TRBV9 combines with J gene TRBJ2-7, with a tentative D call TRBD1 (7 bases). V dropped 0 bases and J dropped 5 bases, with 15 bases sitting between them. The CDR3 has 15 amino acids. Germline CDR1 reads SGDLS; CDR2 reads YYNGEE. CDR3 residues: CASSVDWRGRDEQYF. CDR3 nucleotide sequence: TGTGCCAGCAGCGTAGATTGGAGGGGGCGCGACGAGCAGTACTTC. The variable domain in full, completed from reference TRBV9 and TRBJ2-7, reads DSGVTQTPKHLITATGQRVTLRCSPRSGDLSVYWYQQSLDQGLQFLIQYYNGEERAKGNILERFSAQQFPDLHSELNLSSLELGDSALYFCASSVDWRGRDEQYFGPGTRLTVT.

The chain is built from TRBV12-5 and TRBJ2-7; 9 positions match TRBD1. The germline V gene has CDR1 LGHNT and CDR2 FRNRAP. J gave up 6 bases and V 8 bases, and 8 bases lay outside the gene matches. The CDR3 totals 13 residues. The CDR3 protein is CASCRDRAFEQYF. The CDR3 DNA sequence: TGTGCTAGTTGCCGGGACAGGGCATTCGAGCAGTACTTC.

V gene TRBV2 combines with J gene TRBJ2-7; D gene uncertain. This CDR3 is built from 18 residues. Germline V CDR1 and CDR2: SNHLY, FYNNEI. V dropped 3 bases and J dropped 3 bases, with 24 bases sitting between them. The CDR3 loop reads CASSDLVARRKLNYEQYF. For the CDR3, the DNA is TGTGCCAGCAGTGACCTAGTTGCGCGCCGTAAACTAAACTACGAGCAGTACTTC.

The J gene is TRBJ2-5, the V gene TRBV5-4; 9 nucleotides line up with TRBD1. This CDR3 contains 15 residues. Looked up from germline, CDR1 is SGHNT and CDR2 is YYREEE (reference sequence). V shed 4 bases, J shed 1 base, and the junction held 5 bases outside the gene matches. This CDR3 reads CASSPQGALQETQYF. The CDR3 DNA is TGTGCCAGCAGCCCACAGGGGGCACTCCAAGAGACCCAGTACTTC.

V gene TRBV6-6 combines with J gene TRBJ1-1; perhaps TRBD1 as D (5 bases). The germline V gene encodes CDR1 MNHNY and CDR2 SVGAGI (reference sequence). The CDR3 has 13 amino acids. V was clipped by 3 bases and J by 2 bases, with 7 bases between them. CDR3 protein: CASSYGGNTEAFF. The CDR3 DNA reads as TGTGCCAGCAGTTATGGGGGAAACACTGAAGCTTTCTTT.

J is TRBJ2-3 and V is TRBV27, with a possible D match to TRBD2 (6 bases). The germline V gene has CDR1 MNHEY and CDR2 SMNVEV (reference sequence). The CDR3 is made up of 15 amino acids. Trimming left V 6 bases short and J 4 bases short, with 17 bases between. The CDR3 sequence: CASSFGAGWADTQYF. CDR3 DNA sequence: TGTGCCAGCAGCTTTGGGGCGGGATGGGCAGATACGCAGTATTTT.

The rearrangement links TRBV19 to TRBJ1-5; D ambiguous. CDR1 is LNHDA, CDR2 SQIVND, per germline (reference sequence). Trimming cost V 6 bases and J 5 bases, with 17 bases left between them. The CDR3 extends over 15 amino acids. The CDR3 DNA follows: TGTGCCAGTAGCCTACATAAGGACCGAGATCAGCCCCAGCATTTT. It encodes CASSLHKDRDQPQHF.

Remarks on this clone: A read error may account for a junction end that differs from germline. The rearrangement uses TRBV7-7 and TRBJ2-3; D may correspond to TRBD1 or TRBD2 (5 bases each). CDR3 length: 15 amino acids. From germline, CDR1 is SSHAT and CDR2 FNYEAQ (reference sequence). The CDR3 region is CASSRGYGAGDTQYF. The CDR3 region has the DNA TGTGCTAGCAGCCGTGGTTACGGGGCAGGAGATACGCAGTATTTT.

The chain links TRBV24-1 to TRBJ2-1, with a tentative D call TRBD2 (5 bases). Germline lookup yields CDR1 KGHDR and CDR2 SFDVKD. The CDR3 contains 15 residues. The V end was cut by 3 bases, the J end by 1 base, with 9 bases between. The CDR3: CATSDPGKSYNEQFF. The CDR3, as DNA: TGTGCCACCAGTGATCCCGGGAAATCCTACAATGAGCAGTTCTTC.

The V call is TRBV19, the J call TRBJ2-2; TRBD1 aligns across 8 bases. V lost 3 bases to trimming and J lost 1 base; unmatched junction nucleotides: 1. The CDR3 sequence is 15 residues long. CDR1 is LNHDA and CDR2 is SQIVND in the germline V gene (reference sequence). The DNA for the CDR3 is TGTGCCAGTAGTATTGGGACAGGGAACACCGGGGAGCTGTTTTTT. Protein sequence: CASSIGTGNTGELFF.

CDR3 nucleotide sequence: TGTGCCAGCAGTTTGATACCCACACCGTCCGGGGCCAACGTCCTGACTTTC. Translated: CASSLIPTPSGANVLTF. The chain combines TRBV27 with TRBJ2-6; no reliable D call. The CDR3 spans 17 residues. Trimming cost V 3 bases and J 4 bases, with 16 bases left between them. CDR1 MNHEY and CDR2 SMNVEV come from the germline V gene (reference sequence).

V and J are TRBV7-2 and TRBJ2-5, with D perhaps matching TRBD2 (7 bases). This CDR3 comprises 14 residues. The V end was cut by 5 bases, the J end by 0 bases, with 10 bases between. Germline V gene data show CDR1 as SGHTA and CDR2 as FQGNSA. The chain's CDR3 is CASSGGAYQETQYF. CDR3 coding DNA: TGTGCCAGCAGCGGGGGGGCCTACCAAGAGACCCAGTACTTC.

V and J are TRBV5-5 and TRBJ2-6, with D hard to call. V lost 0 bases, J lost 1 base, and 5 bases lay in between. Germline assignment: CDR1 SGHKS and CDR2 YYEKEE (reference sequence). This CDR3 is built from 15 residues. In nucleotides, the CDR3 is TGTGCCAGCAGCTTGGAGGCTTCTGGGGCCAACGTCCTGACTTTC. Translating it yields CASSLEASGANVLTF.

The J gene is TRBJ1-2, the V gene TRBV4-3; 11 nucleotides agree with TRBD1. The trim removed 0 bases at V and 4 bases at J, leaving 4 bases unmatched. Per the germline V gene, CDR1 is LGHNA and CDR2 is YSLEER. The CDR3 runs to 16 residues. The CDR3 sequence: CASSQDRTGGPYGYTF. The CDR3 DNA follows: TGCGCCAGCAGCCAAGATCGGACAGGGGGCCCCTATGGCTACACCTTC.

This chain connects TRBV12-5 to TRBJ2-5; the D is unclear. The CDR3 length is 13 residues. Germline V gives CDR1 LGHNT, CDR2 FRNRAP. V was pared by 2 bases and J by 4 bases, with 8 bases between. The CDR3 is CASGLSVRETQYF. The CDR3, as DNA: TGTGCTAGTGGTTTGAGTGTACGAGAGACCCAGTACTTC.

The V call is TRBV19, the J call TRBJ1-5; TRBD1 agrees at 7 bases. The trim removed 5 bases at V and 7 bases at J, leaving 5 bases unmatched. This CDR3 region has 13 residues. Germline CDR1 and CDR2: LNHDA and SQIVND (reference sequence). CDR3 sequence: CASSHTGAQPQHF. CDR3 DNA: TGTGCCAGTAGTCATACAGGGGCCCAGCCCCAGCATTTT. Combining the CDR3 with reference TRBV19 and TRBJ1-5 gives the whole variable domain DGGITQSPKYLFRKEGQNVTLSCEQNLNHDAMYWYRQDPGQGLRLIYYSQIVNDFQKGDIAEGYSVSREKKESFPLTVTSAQKNPTAFYLCASSHTGAQPQHFGDGTRLSIL.

The chain links TRBV5-8 to TRBJ1-5, with D possibly TRBD1 on 5 matching bases. The CDR3 totals 17 residues. Trimming cost V 4 bases and J 7 bases, with 24 bases left between them. The germline CDR1 and CDR2 sequences are SGHTS and YDEGEE. The CDR3 DNA reads TGTGCCAGCAGCCTGGGGCGGATCGACCTTACTGTGCAGCCCCAGCATTTT. The encoded protein is CASSLGRIDLTVQPQHF.

This chain joins TRBV4-1 and TRBJ1-2, with a tentative D call TRBD1 (5 bases). CDR1 MGHRA and CDR2 YSYEKL come from the germline V gene. V lost 0 bases and J 7 bases, leaving 15 bases between the germline ends. The CDR3 length is 15 residues. As DNA, the CDR3 is TGCGCCAGCAGCCAAGATGGGGGGAACAGTTTTGGCTACACCTTC. This gives the protein CASSQDGGNSFGYTF.

This clone was seen a handful of times. This chain uses TRBV10-3 with TRBJ1-1; 7 bases match TRBD1. V was clipped by 6 bases and J by 4 bases; unmatched bases: 5. CDR3 length equals 13 residues. CDR1 and CDR2 from the germline V gene are ENHRY and SYGVKD. The CDR3: CAISDRVGTEAFF. The CDR3 nucleotides are TGTGCCATCAGCGACAGGGTGGGCACTGAAGCTTTCTTT.

This chain connects TRBV30 to TRBJ1-2, with 9 bases fitting TRBD1. V lost 3 bases, J lost 6 bases, and 5 bases stayed unmatched. This CDR3 comprises 13 residues. Germline loops: CDR1 GTSNPN, CDR2 SVGIG (reference sequence). This chain's CDR3 is CAWSSGTGNGYTF. CDR3 sequence (DNA): TGTGCCTGGAGCTCCGGGACAGGGAATGGCTACACCTTC.

The rearrangement uses TRBV7-9 and TRBJ2-6; no clear D. The CDR3 has 18 amino acids. Germline V gene data show CDR1 as SEHNR and CDR2 as FQNEAQ (reference sequence). Trimming cost V 4 bases and J 2 bases, with 18 bases left between them. DNA for the CDR3: TGTGCCAGCAGCTCGAAACTCGATCCCCTGCCTGGGGCCAACGTCCTGACTTTC. It is translated as CASSSKLDPLPGANVLTF.

This sequence joins TRBV4-2 and TRBJ1-2; possible D gene TRBD1, 6 bases. With 0 bases removed from V and 0 bases from J, the gap between germline ends came to 17 bases. This CDR3 region has 18 residues. Germline V CDR1 and CDR2: LGHNA, YNFKEQ. CDR3 protein: CASSQDWSGQRANYGYTF. CDR3 nucleotides: TGTGCCAGCAGCCAAGATTGGTCAGGACAGAGAGCTAACTATGGCTACACCTTC.